A single sample gave rise to the 21 T cell receptor beta chains below, sequenced in a study of blood T cell repertoires in COVID-19. Produced via immunoSEQ multiplex PCR; TCRdb's table is partial and in-frame only. The sample consists of a few hundred thousand clones, around nine tenths of them appearing once. Material for sequencing was peripheral blood. These receptors all come from a woman between 65 and 79 years old with active or convalescent COVID-19.

The V call is TRBV7-2, the J call TRBJ2-3; TRBD2 agrees at 7 bases. The CDR3 totals 13 residues. The ends lost 4 bases at V and 2 bases at J; junction bases unmatched: 0. Germline-derived CDR1 and CDR2 are SGHTA and FQGNSA. CDR3 nucleotides: TGTGCCAGCAGCTGGGACTACACAGATACGCAGTATTTT. Translated, it gives CASSWDYTDTQYF. Combining the CDR3 with reference TRBV7-2 and TRBJ2-3 gives the whole variable domain GAGVSQSPSNKVTEKGKDVELRCDPISGHTALYWYRQSLGQGLEFLIYFQGNSAPDKSGLPSDRFSAERTGGSVSTLTIQRTQQEDSAVYLCASSWDYTDTQYFGPGTRLTVL.

The genes are TRBV27 and TRBJ2-5, with 7 bases fitting TRBD1. The CDR3 loop spans 14 amino acids. The V and J ends lost 2 bases and 4 bases, in that order; junction bases with no gene match: 4. Germline assignment: CDR1 MNHEY and CDR2 SMNVEV (reference sequence). CDR3 bases: TGTGCCAGCAGTTTACAAAGGGGGCGAGAGACCCAGTACTTC. It specifies CASSLQRGRETQYF.

V usage is TRBV24-1 and J usage is TRBJ2-3, with 8 positions matching TRBD2. Per the germline V gene, CDR1 is KGHDR and CDR2 is SFDVKD. The V gene end was trimmed by 3 bases and the J gene end by 8 bases; junction bases not matched to a gene: 9. The CDR3 totals 15 residues. CDR3 sequence reads: CATSDRTSPQVTQYF. The CDR3 region has the DNA TGTGCCACCAGTGATAGGACTAGCCCCCAAGTTACGCAGTATTTT.

This rearrangement joins TRBV11-3 to TRBJ2-3; D is uncertain. The germline V and J ends were trimmed by 1 base and 2 bases, with 7 bases remaining between them. The CDR3 consists of 14 residues. CDR1 and CDR2 from the germline V gene are SGHNT and YENEEA. In DNA, the CDR3 is TGTGCCAGCAGCTTAGGAGGTCCCACAGATACGCAGTATTTT. This codes for CASSLGGPTDTQYF.

The V and J genes are TRBV11-2 and TRBJ2-7; perhaps TRBD2 as D (5 bases). This CDR3 is built from 12 residues. Germline V gives CDR1 SGHAT, CDR2 FQNNGV. Trimming cost V 3 bases and J 7 bases, with 10 bases left between them. The CDR3 reads CASSFTRGEQYF. In DNA form, the CDR3 reads TGTGCCAGCAGCTTTACACGCGGGGAGCAGTACTTC.

The chain is built from TRBV2 and TRBJ2-7; TRBD2 aligns across 8 bases. V lost 4 bases, J lost 5 bases, and 13 bases stayed unmatched. Looked up from germline, CDR1 is SNHLY and CDR2 is FYNNEI. This CDR3 is 16 amino acids long. Here the CDR3 reads CASSGPGLWTSNEQYF. In DNA form, the CDR3 reads TGTGCCAGCAGTGGTCCGGGACTCTGGACTAGCAACGAGCAGTACTTC.

The CDR3: CASSQVRGAGAFF. Written as DNA, the CDR3 is TGTGCCAGCAGCCAAGTACGGGGCGCGGGGGCTTTCTTT. The rearrangement joins TRBV14 to TRBJ1-1; maybe TRBD1 (5 bases). The germline V gene has CDR1 SGHDN and CDR2 FVKESK. Trimming took off 1 base at V and 11 bases at J, with 14 bases between the two ends. The CDR3 spans 13 residues. The complete variable domain, with remaining parts taken from reference TRBV14 and TRBJ1-1, reads EAGVTQFPSHSVIEKGQTVTLRCDPISGHDNLYWYRRVMGKEIKFLLHFVKESKQDESGMPNNRFLAERTGGTYSTLKVQPAELEDSGVYFCASSQVRGAGAFFGQGTRLTVV.

The gene calls are TRBV28 and TRBJ2-1; the D gene is possibly TRBD2 (6 bases). The ends were cut back, 8 bases at V and 2 bases at J, with 13 bases in the middle. CDR3 length: 14 residues. The germline V gene has CDR1 MDHEN and CDR2 SYDVKM. The CDR3 loop reads CASLGAGTYNEQFF. The CDR3 DNA reads TGTGCCAGCCTTGGGGCGGGGACCTACAATGAGCAGTTCTTC.

The chain is built from TRBV20-1 and TRBJ2-7; weak D call: TRBD1 (6 bases). This CDR3 contains 11 residues. Trimming removed 8 bases from V and 1 base from J, with 9 bases in between. Germline V gene lookup returns CDR1 DFQATT and CDR2 SNEGSKA (reference sequence). The CDR3 DNA reads TGCAGTACAGGGTCGTCCTACGAGCAGTACTTC. Translated: CSTGSSYEQYF.

This clone was counted between two and nine times. This sequence joins TRBV7-9 and TRBJ2-2, with 8 positions matching TRBD2. Trimming cost V 5 bases and J 3 bases; bases outside gene matches: 8. Germline CDR1 SEHNR, CDR2 FQNEAQ (reference sequence). This CDR3 region has 16 residues. The CDR3 bases are TGTGCCAGCAGCGTTAGCGGGGCCCTGGACACCGGGGAGCTGTTTTTT. As protein: CASSVSGALDTGELFF.

Of note for this clone: The sample has other DNA sequences that encode this CDR3 too. The chain recombines TRBV5-1 with TRBJ1-1; the match to TRBD1 covers 9 bases. The junction had 7 bases not matched to a gene; V was cut back by 4 bases and J by 0 bases. Germline V gene lookup returns CDR1 SGHRS and CDR2 YFSETQ. This CDR3 contains 16 residues. The CDR3 sequence: CASSTGQGRMNTEAFF. Written as DNA, the CDR3 is TGCGCCAGCAGCACGGGACAGGGCCGAATGAACACTGAAGCTTTCTTT.

The chain couples TRBV6-5 to TRBJ2-7; 10 positions agree with TRBD2. V shed 7 bases and J 6 bases; nucleotides not matched to a gene: 6. Germline V gives CDR1 MNHEY, CDR2 SVGAGI. The CDR3 runs to 13 residues. DNA for the CDR3: TGTGCCAGCAAATCAGCGGGGGGGAGCGAGCAGTACTTC. It translates to CASKSAGGSEQYF.

The CDR3 loop reads CASSFIGFNEQFF. As DNA, the CDR3 is TGTGCCAGCAGCTTTATCGGGTTCAATGAGCAGTTCTTC. The chain links TRBV7-6 to TRBJ2-1; D remains unclear. The V end was cut by 3 bases, the J end by 6 bases, with 9 bases between. Looked up from germline, CDR1 is SGHVS and CDR2 is FNYEAQ. The CDR3 has 13 amino acids.

V gene TRBV6-2 or TRBV6-3 combines with J gene TRBJ2-3, with a weak D call TRBD2 (6 bases). Germline V gene lookup returns CDR1 MNHEY and CDR2 SVGEGT. The CDR3 loop spans 14 amino acids. V was cut by 3 bases and J by 4 bases, with 11 bases left in between. The CDR3 DNA is TGTGCCAGCAGTTATGAGCGGGTGGCAGATACGCAGTATTTT. Translating it yields CASSYERVADTQYF.

The rearrangement links TRBV6-1 to TRBJ1-3, with TRBD1 matching over 7 bases. V dropped 5 bases and J dropped 12; count of bases not matched to a gene: 16. The germline CDR1 and CDR2 sequences are MNHNS and SASEGT. The CDR3 contains 15 residues. The CDR3: CASSSDRVWRDIIYF. CDR3 coding DNA: TGTGCCAGCAGTAGTGACAGGGTTTGGAGGGACATCATATATTTT.

The rearrangement uses TRBV6-2 or TRBV6-3 and TRBJ1-5, with D unresolved. CDR1 and CDR2 from the germline V gene are MNHEY and SVGEGT. This CDR3 spans 15 amino acids. Deletions cut 0 bases from V and 6 bases from J, with 12 bases between. The CDR3 is CASSYSIIGAQPQHF. DNA of the CDR3: TGTGCCAGCAGTTACTCGATTATAGGAGCTCAGCCCCAGCATTTT.

V and J are TRBV7-9 and TRBJ2-2; no definite D call. The CDR3 has 14 amino acids. CDR1 SEHNR and CDR2 FQNEAQ come from the germline V gene (reference sequence). V was clipped by 5 bases and J by 2 bases, with 9 bases between them. CDR3 region: CASSALLNTGELFF. The CDR3 region has the DNA TGTGCCAGCAGCGCGTTACTTAACACCGGGGAGCTGTTTTTT.

The rearrangement links TRBV25-1 to TRBJ2-7; TRBD1 matches at 9 bases. With V trimmed by 8 bases and J by 1 base, 3 bases remained unmatched. This CDR3 has 13 amino acids. Germline CDR1 MGHDK, CDR2 SYGVNS. CDR3 in amino acids: CASAGQGSYEQYF. The DNA for the CDR3 is TGTGCCAGCGCCGGACAGGGGTCCTACGAGCAGTACTTC.

V and J are TRBV7-8 and TRBJ1-1; a possible D gene is TRBD1 (6 bases). The V gene's germline CDR1 is SGHVS and CDR2 FQNEAQ. CDR3 length: 15 amino acids. V lost 1 base, J lost 6 bases, and 15 bases lay in between. CDR3 in DNA: TGTGCCAGCAGCTTAGTCAGGGGACGATGGTCTGAAGCTTTCTTT. It encodes CASSLVRGRWSEAFF.

A note on this clone: This sample also contains other DNA sequences that code for the same CDR3. This chain connects TRBV7-6 to TRBJ2-1; D possibly corresponds to TRBD2 (7 bases). This CDR3 region has 13 residues. Per the germline V gene, CDR1 is SGHVS and CDR2 is FNYEAQ. Between the trimmed V and J ends, which lost 1 base and 9 bases, there was a span of 10 bases. The CDR3 nucleotides read TGTGCCAGCAGCTTAGTAAGGGGGGGTGAGCAGTTCTTC. This encodes CASSLVRGGEQFF.

The rearrangement joins TRBV4-1 to TRBJ1-5; no firm D call. CDR1 MGHRA and CDR2 YSYEKL come from the germline V gene. The CDR3 consists of 14 residues. V was shortened by 0 bases and J by 4 bases, with 7 bases between the two germline ends. The CDR3 nucleotides read TGCGCCAGCAGCCAAGAGGGAGGAAATCAGCCCCAGCATTTT. This translates into CASSQEGGNQPQHF.